This TCR beta chain stems from a study of OX40 agonist ivuxolimab in advanced cancers. No patient had autoimmune disease or received systemic immunosuppression. The V end lost 5 bases, the J end lost 6 bases, and 23 bases lay between the germline ends. Per the germline V gene, CDR1 is MNHNY and CDR2 is SVGAGI (reference sequence). CDR3 size: 16 residues. Some clones are missing from TCRdb's copy, which holds only in-frame ones; the method was immunoSEQ multiplex PCR. Of about 90,000 clones in the sample, roughly 90% were seen once. Sequences were derived from CD4+ or CD8+ T cells sorted from blood, sampled in a trial of the OX40 agonist ivuxolimab. The receptor's source is an adult with an advanced solid tumor such as melanoma, head and neck, liver or kidney cancer. This sequence joins TRBV6-6 and TRBJ2-7; tentative D call: TRBD2 (5 bases). The CDR3 DNA follows: TGTGCCAGCAGTGCCGACTGGGCGGGTCCTCTCCTCGAGCAGTACTTC. Its translation is CASSADWAGPLLEQYF.